This TCR beta chain is from a study of blood T cell repertoires in COVID-19. CDR1 is MNHEY, CDR2 SMNVEV, per germline (reference sequence). The CDR3 length is 12 residues. The germline V and J ends were trimmed by 11 bases and 3 bases, with 13 bases remaining between them. Seattle patients were enrolled during active infection and followed longitudinally. TCRdb keeps only in-frame clones here, not all; method: immunoSEQ multiplex PCR. The table has tens of thousands of clones, 77% seen once; the top ten hold over 2%. This receptor was obtained from a man in his 70s with COVID-19, enrolled during active disease. This chain links TRBV27 with TRBJ1-1; D possibly corresponds to TRBD1 (5 bases). The specimen sequenced was peripheral blood. CDR3 bases: TGTGCCGTCGGGACTTCCTACACTGAAGCTTTCTTT. Protein product: CAVGTSYTEAFF.